This entry lists 24 T cell receptor beta chains sequenced from one sample in a study of follicular helper T cells after annual influenza vaccination. Noted time point: 2015-2016 season, 7 days after influenza vaccination. Assay: immunoSEQ multiplex PCR; the TCRdb copy retains only in-frame clones and omits some. The sample records 5,500 to 7,500 clones, under 90% being singletons. The starting material was CXCR5- memory CD4+ T cells sorted from blood, obtained 7 days after influenza vaccination. The receptors come from an adult who received the influenza vaccine.

V usage is TRBV6-1 and J usage is TRBJ2-3, with D maybe TRBD1 (6 bases). The CDR3 is 15 residues long. The germline V gene encodes CDR1 MNHNS and CDR2 SASEGT. The germline V and J ends were trimmed by 1 base and 2 bases, with 10 bases remaining between them. CDR3 sequence: CASSEDYRDTDTQYF. Written as DNA, the CDR3 is TGTGCCAGCAGTGAAGATTACAGGGACACAGATACGCAGTATTTT.

This chain joins TRBV7-9 and TRBJ2-5; D perhaps matches TRBD2 (5 bases). The germline V gene has CDR1 SEHNR and CDR2 FQNEAQ (reference sequence). The CDR3 is 15 residues long. Trimming shortened V by 1 base and J by 6 bases, and 15 bases separated the two germline ends. The CDR3 region is CASSLVTDKRQTQYF. The CDR3 bases are TGTGCCAGCAGCTTAGTTACAGATAAGCGGCAGACCCAGTACTTC.

The chain has TRBV28 and TRBJ1-1, with D possibly being TRBD1 (6 bases). V was shortened by 8 bases and J by 3 bases, with 22 bases between the two germline ends. CDR1 and CDR2 (germline): MDHEN, SYDVKM. This CDR3 comprises 16 residues. In nucleotides, the CDR3 is TGTGCCAGCTTTCCCGCACAGGGCCCTCGGGACACTGAAGCTTTCTTT. It encodes CASFPAQGPRDTEAFF.

This clone has more than one count but fewer than ten. The chain carries TRBV5-1 and TRBJ1-2, with TRBD1 matching 7 bases. Germline loops: CDR1 SGHRS, CDR2 YFSETQ. Unmatched junction bases numbered 7, after V lost 0 bases and J lost 5 bases. The CDR3 spans 15 residues. CDR3 protein: CASSLDRGTRYGYTF. The CDR3 bases are TGCGCCAGCAGCTTGGACAGGGGCACCCGATATGGCTACACCTTC.

The chain is built from TRBV6-6 and TRBJ2-3; D not certain. This CDR3 region has 13 residues. Germline V lookup: CDR1 MNHNY, CDR2 SVGAGI (reference sequence). V shed 8 bases and J shed 1 base, with 10 bases lying between them. CDR3 in DNA: TGTGCCAGCCTCAAGTTAGGCACAGATACGCAGTATTTT. The encoded protein is CASLKLGTDTQYF.

The chain employs TRBV7-6 and TRBJ1-1; D is ambiguous. Germline V lookup: CDR1 SGHVS, CDR2 FNYEAQ. The CDR3 runs 13 residues. Deletions cut 1 base from V and 1 base from J, with 4 bases between. CDR3 protein: CASSLEQNTEAFF. In nucleotides, the CDR3 is TGTGCCAGCAGCTTAGAACAGAACACTGAAGCTTTCTTT.

The CDR3: CASSSVAGGSYEQYF. The CDR3 DNA is TGTGCCAGTAGTTCGGTGGCAGGGGGCTCCTACGAGCAGTACTTC. The chain is built from TRBV19 and TRBJ2-7; TRBD1 aligns across 7 bases. Germline CDR1 reads LNHDA; CDR2 reads SQIVND (reference sequence). Germline trimming cut 5 bases from V and 0 bases from J; bases unmatched to any gene: 7. The CDR3 is made up of 15 amino acids.

The V gene is TRBV19, the J gene TRBJ2-1; D possibly corresponds to TRBD2 (7 bases). CDR1 and CDR2 from the germline V gene are LNHDA and SQIVND (reference sequence). The CDR3 length is 16 residues. Trimming took off 3 bases at V and 0 bases at J, with 12 bases between the two ends. The CDR3 spells CASSMYGGPSYNEQFF. The CDR3 DNA follows: TGTGCCAGTAGTATGTACGGGGGGCCCTCCTACAATGAGCAGTTCTTC.

V usage is TRBV10-3 and J usage is TRBJ2-7; the D gene is possibly TRBD1 (5 bases). The CDR3 is 12 residues long. V was trimmed by 4 bases and J by 4 bases, leaving 8 bases between them. Germline V gene data show CDR1 as ENHRY and CDR2 as SYGVKD. The CDR3 DNA is TGTGCCATCAGTGTGGGGCCGTACGAGCAGTACTTC. It yields the protein CAISVGPYEQYF.

This sequence joins TRBV9 and TRBJ1-6; maybe TRBD1 (5 bases). Trimming took 4 bases from V and 4 from J, leaving 9 bases between them. CDR1 and CDR2 (germline): SGDLS, YYNGEE. The CDR3 covers 14 residues. For the CDR3, the DNA is TGTGCCAGCAGCCCCGGGACGTATAATTCACCCCTCCACTTT. Protein product: CASSPGTYNSPLHF.

This chain connects TRBV28 to TRBJ2-1; TRBD2 matches at 7 bases. CDR3 size: 15 residues. The ends lost 11 bases at V and 9 bases at J; junction bases unmatched: 19. CDR1 and CDR2 from the germline V gene are MDHEN and SYDVKM. DNA for the CDR3: TGTGCCTCAAGTCGGGCGGGAGCGGGACTTGTTGAGCAGTTCTTC. Amino acids: CASSRAGAGLVEQFF.

The chain joins TRBV5-1 to TRBJ1-1; D call uncertain. CDR1 and CDR2 (germline): SGHRS, YFSETQ. V gave up 4 bases and J gave up 5 bases, with 18 bases separating them. The CDR3 totals 15 residues. In DNA, the CDR3 is TGCGCCAGCAGCCCTAATACCGTTCGTTCAACTGAAGCTTTCTTT. Protein: CASSPNTVRSTEAFF.

The sample holds a few counts of this clone. The chain uses TRBV11-3 and TRBJ2-1; D is unclear. Trimming left V 1 base short and J 0 bases short, with 7 bases between. The CDR3 totals 15 residues. Germline CDR1 is SGHNT and CDR2 is YENEEA. The CDR3 spells CASSLGGGSYNEQFF. CDR3 nucleotides: TGTGCCAGCAGCTTAGGCGGCGGCTCCTACAATGAGCAGTTCTTC.

The V call is TRBV19, the J call TRBJ2-5; D uncertain. CDR1 is LNHDA and CDR2 is SQIVND in the germline V gene (reference sequence). Trimming shortened V by 3 bases and J by 5 bases, and 7 bases separated the two germline ends. The CDR3 spans 12 residues. CDR3 DNA: TGTGCCAGTAGTATGGGGTCGGAGACCCAGTACTTC. The encoded protein is CASSMGSETQYF.

Only a few counts were recorded for this clone. This chain connects TRBV13 to TRBJ1-5, with D unclear. The CDR3 is 14 amino acids. V lost 0 bases and J 0 bases, leaving 3 bases between the germline ends. The germline V gene has CDR1 PRHDT and CDR2 FYEKMQ (reference sequence). CDR3 nucleotide sequence: TGTGCCAGCAGCTTAGGCCGTAGCAATCAGCCCCAGCATTTT. This translates into CASSLGRSNQPQHF. Combining the CDR3 with reference TRBV13 and TRBJ1-5 gives the whole variable domain AAGVIQSPRHLIKEKRETATLKCYPIPRHDTVYWYQQGPGQDPQFLISFYEKMQSDKGSIPDRFSAQQFSDYHSELNMSSLELGDSALYFCASSLGRSNQPQHFGDGTRLSIL.

This clone was detected a few times. This chain uses TRBV9 with TRBJ2-6, with D unclear. Germline V CDR1 and CDR2: SGDLS, YYNGEE. V lost 7 bases to trimming and J lost 5 bases, with 19 bases between them. CDR3 size: 16 residues. The CDR3 region has the DNA TGTGCCAGCCGTGGCCTGTACCAAAGTCGGGCCAACGTCCTGACTTTC. Protein product: CASRGLYQSRANVLTF.

The chain has TRBV7-2 and TRBJ1-1; D is possibly TRBD1 (5 bases). Per the germline V gene, CDR1 is SGHTA and CDR2 is FQGNSA. Deletions cut 4 bases from V and 4 bases from J, with 10 bases between. The CDR3 is made up of 13 amino acids. The CDR3 DNA follows: TGTGCCAGCAGCTCCAGGGCGGGCACTGAAGCTTTCTTT. Amino acids: CASSSRAGTEAFF.

The chain has TRBV5-1 and TRBJ1-6; 7 bases agree with TRBD1. Per germline, CDR1 SGHRS and CDR2 YFSETQ. This CDR3 comprises 15 residues. The V segment lost 0 bases and the J segment 7 bases; nucleotides outside the gene matches: 4. CDR3 region: CASSLETGENSPLHF. The CDR3, as DNA: TGCGCCAGCAGCTTGGAAACAGGGGAAAATTCACCCCTCCACTTT.

This CDR3 is CASSPGWKPQHF. The CDR3 nucleotides read TGTGCCAGCAGCCCGGGATGGAAACCCCAGCATTTT. The chain recombines TRBV5-8 with TRBJ1-5; D gene unclear. CDR1 is SGHTS and CDR2 is YDEGEE in the germline V gene. The CDR3 length is 12 residues. V was clipped by 4 bases and J by 10 bases, with 12 bases between them. Together with reference TRBV5-8 and TRBJ1-5, the CDR3 gives the full variable domain: EAGVTQSPTHLIKTRGQQATLRCSPISGHTSVYWYQQALGLGLQFLLWYDEGEERNRGNFPPRFSGRQFPNYSSELNVNALELEDSALYLCASSPGWKPQHFGDGTRLSIL.

J is TRBJ2-1 and V is TRBV9; 8 bases line up with TRBD2. CDR1 is SGDLS and CDR2 is YYNGEE in the germline V gene. The CDR3 is 17 residues long. The junction had 13 bases not matched to a gene; V was cut back by 0 bases and J by 8 bases. The CDR3 region has the DNA TGTGCCAGCAGCGTAGGGGTGGGGACTAGTCATTTTGATGAGCAGTTCTTC. Translation: CASSVGVGTSHFDEQFF.

V and J are TRBV11-2 and TRBJ2-5; possibly TRBD1 or TRBD2 for D (5 bases each). Between the trimmed V and J ends, which lost 5 bases and 3 bases, there was a span of 10 bases. CDR3 size: 13 residues. Germline V gives CDR1 SGHAT, CDR2 FQNNGV. The CDR3 region is CASSARDEETQYF. In DNA, the CDR3 is TGTGCCAGCAGCGCCCGGGACGAAGAGACCCAGTACTTC.

The J gene is TRBJ2-2, the V gene TRBV9; D gene uncertain. The germline CDR1 and CDR2 sequences are SGDLS and YYNGEE. V shed 1 base and J shed 4 bases, with 14 bases lying between them. The CDR3 extends over 16 amino acids. CDR3: CASSVPTGLGTGELFF. Written as DNA, the CDR3 is TGTGCCAGCAGCGTACCTACTGGCCTGGGCACCGGGGAGCTGTTTTTT.

This chain connects TRBV7-9 to TRBJ1-5; D unclear. V was clipped by 6 bases and J by 5 bases, with 11 bases between them. The CDR3 is 13 amino acids. CDR1 is SEHNR and CDR2 is FQNEAQ in the germline V gene (reference sequence). The CDR3 protein is CASSSAPHQPQHF. The CDR3 region has the DNA TGTGCCAGCAGTTCAGCTCCCCATCAGCCCCAGCATTTT.

The rearrangement links TRBV2 to TRBJ2-7, with a weak D call TRBD2 (6 bases). Germline values: CDR1 SNHLY, CDR2 FYNNEI. The CDR3 spans 11 residues. Trimming cost V 10 bases and J 9 bases, with 16 bases left between them. For the CDR3, the DNA is TGTGCCACCTCCCTCTGGCGGGGGCAGTACTTC. This codes for CATSLWRGQYF. The full variable domain, in which reference TRBV2 and TRBJ2-7 provide the parts outside the CDR3, is EPEVTQTPSHQVTQMGQEVILRCVPISNHLYFYWYRQILGQKVEFLVSFYNNEISEKSEIFDDQFSVERPDGSNFTLKIRSTKLEDSAMYFCATSLWRGQYFGPGTRLTVT.